The 25 T cell receptor beta chains below all came from one sample that was sequenced in a study of immune heterogeneity within non-small cell lung tumors. For the TCR beta CDR3, multiplex PCR with 32 V and 13 J primers performed the amplification. TCRdb re-called the multiplex PCR reads with MiXCR, one entry per CDR3 protein. The sample has about 5,700 distinct CDR3 sequences; under 25% are singletons. The template for each sample was approximately 600 ng of genomic DNA, which had been extracted from bulk tumor tissue. Several widely spaced biopsies per primary tumor were taken during surgery. Undergoing curative surgery were patients whose non-small cell lung cancer was untreated and newly diagnosed. Sequences were obtained from lung tumor tissue. All receptors derive from a woman aged 60-75 years with non-small cell lung cancer.

The rearrangement uses TRBV7-3 and TRBJ1-1, with D unclear. The CDR3 is 13 amino acids. The germline V and J ends were trimmed by 5 bases and 1 base, with 8 bases remaining between them. Per the germline V gene, CDR1 is SGHTA and CDR2 is FQGTGA. The CDR3 region has the DNA TGTGCCAGCAGCCAGAGGTGGAACACTGAAGCTTTCTTT. It is translated as CASSQRWNTEAFF. Full variable domain (missing parts from reference TRBV7-3 and TRBJ1-1): GAGVSQTPSNKVTEKGKYVELRCDPISGHTALYWYRQSLGQGPEFLIYFQGTGAADDSGLPNDRFFAVRPEGSVSTLKIQRTERGDSAVYLCASSQRWNTEAFFGQGTRLTVV.

This clonotype is judged medium-sized (0.01 to 0.1%). The rearrangement uses TRBV11-3 and TRBJ2-7, with 7 bases aligning to TRBD2. CDR1 and CDR2 (germline): SGHNT, YENEEA. This CDR3 region has 12 residues. J lost 6 bases, V lost 1 base, and 0 bases had no gene match. CDR3 nucleotides: TGTGCCAGCAGCTTAGCGGGAGGCGAGCAGTACTTC. Translated, it gives CASSLAGGEQYF.

About this clonotype itself: This may come from a read error, since a much larger clone is one base off. The chain is built from TRBV6-1 and TRBJ2-4, with 10 nucleotides matching TRBD2. Germline V gene data show CDR1 as MNHNS and CDR2 as SASEGT. Trimming cost V 6 bases and J 2 bases; bases outside gene matches: 4. The CDR3 covers 15 residues. The CDR3, as DNA: TGTGCCAGCAGGGGTAGCGGGAGGTCCAAAAACATTCAGTACTTC. Translated: CASRGSGRSKNIQYF.

As to this clonotype: A much larger clone sits a single nucleotide away, making a read error possible. The rearrangement links TRBV5-1 to TRBJ2-7; 9 bases are a match to TRBD1. Germline V CDR1 and CDR2: SGHRS, YFSETQ. This CDR3 contains 14 residues. J lost 5 bases, V lost 6 bases, and 9 bases had no gene match. This CDR3 reads CASIQTGGTHEQYF. The CDR3 bases are TGCGCCAGCATCCAGACAGGGGGGACCCACGAGCAGTACTTC. Complete variable domain (other parts from reference TRBV5-1 and TRBJ2-7): KAGVTQTPRYLIKTRGQQVTLSCSPISGHRSVSWYQQTPGQGLQFLFEYFSETQRNKGNFPGRFSGRQFSNSRSEMNVSTLELGDSALYLCASIQTGGTHEQYFGPGTRLTVT.

This clonotype has just a few counts. This chain joins TRBV20-1 and TRBJ1-5, with no clear D. V shed 6 bases and J shed 5 bases, with 14 bases lying between them. Germline V gene sequence: CDR1 DFQATT, CDR2 SNEGSKA (reference sequence). The CDR3 extends over 13 amino acids. CDR3 residues: CSAEDGEDQPQHF. The CDR3 region has the DNA TGCAGTGCCGAGGACGGGGAGGATCAGCCCCAGCATTTT.

Notes on this clonotype: This may be a read error: a much more frequent sequence differs by one nucleotide. The V call is TRBV27, the J call TRBJ1-5; D is uncertain. Germline V gene lookup returns CDR1 MNHEY and CDR2 SMNVEV (reference sequence). The CDR3 covers 12 residues. Here the CDR3 DNA reads TGTGCCAGCAGGAGGGAACAAGGGCCCCATCATTTT. This encodes CASRREQGPHHF.

This clonotype has ten or more counts. The V call is TRBV7-2, the J call TRBJ2-3; the D gene could be TRBD1 or TRBD2 (5 bases each). The germline CDR1 and CDR2 sequences are SGHTA and FQGNSA. V was cut by 7 bases and J by 5 bases, with 13 bases left in between. This CDR3 spans 13 amino acids. For the CDR3, the DNA is TGTGCCAGCACCTATGGTGGGGGAGATACGCAGTATTTT. Encoded protein: CASTYGGGDTQYF.

This clonotype was detected once. A much larger clone differs from this one at a single base, so this may be a read error. This chain connects TRBV20-1 to TRBJ2-1, with 11 bases lining up with TRBD2. CDR1 and CDR2 from the germline V gene are DFQATT and SNEGSKA (reference sequence). The CDR3 length is 14 residues. J was trimmed by 5 bases and V by 2 bases; bases with no gene match: 2. CDR3 bases: TGCAGTGCTAGATCGGGACTAGCGGACAATGAGCAGTTCTTC. The encoded protein is CSARSGLADNEQFF.

Turning to this clonotype: This may come from a read error, since a much larger clone is one base off. The chain carries TRBV11-2 and TRBJ2-3; D remains ambiguous. Per germline, CDR1 SGHAT and CDR2 FQNNGV. This CDR3 is 13 amino acids long. Trimming shortened V by 5 bases and J by 5 bases, and 11 bases separated the two germline ends. This CDR3 reads CASSESFKDTQYF. DNA for the CDR3: TGTGCCAGCAGCGAATCGTTCAAAGATACGCAGTATTTT.

This clonotype came up a few times. It may be a read error: a sequence one base away is much more abundant. The CDR3 DNA reads as TGTGCCAGCAGTGGTTTCGGGCAACATCAGGGACCTAGCAATCAGCCCCAGCATTTT. This gives the protein CASSGFGQHQGPSNQPQHF. The chain uses TRBV6-2 or TRBV6-3 and TRBJ1-5, with TRBD1 as a possible D gene (5 bases). CDR1 and CDR2 from the germline V gene are MNHEY and SVGEGT. Trimming took 5 bases from V and 0 from J, leaving 23 bases between them. The CDR3 extends over 19 amino acids.

This clonotype qualifies as medium-sized. The chain uses TRBV28 and TRBJ1-4; D call uncertain. V lost 6 bases to trimming and J lost 7 bases, with 18 bases between them. This CDR3 is 15 amino acids long. Germline values: CDR1 MDHEN, CDR2 SYDVKM. The CDR3 DNA sequence: TGTGCCAGCAGCCGGAGACGATTCTATGGTGAAAAACTGTTTTTT. Protein product: CASSRRRFYGEKLFF.

This clonotype is medium-sized. The chain couples TRBV12-3 or TRBV12-4 to TRBJ2-1; TRBD1 matches 9 bases. V was clipped by 7 bases and J by 7 bases; unmatched bases: 11. This CDR3 has 15 residues. CDR3 bases: TGTGCCAGCACCGCAAACAGGGGGCAGGTAAATGAGCAGTTCTTC. Its protein is CASTANRGQVNEQFF.

Points on this clonotype: This may come from a read error, since a much larger clone is one base off. This chain joins TRBV27 and TRBJ2-6; D may match TRBD1 or TRBD2 (5 bases each). Per germline, CDR1 MNHEY and CDR2 SMNVEV (reference sequence). The CDR3 is 15 amino acids. In DNA form, the CDR3 reads TGTGTCACCGCCGATTGGGGGTCCGGGGCCAACGTCCTGACTTTC. Translation gives CVTADWGSGANVLTF.

This clonotype was found a few times. A much larger clone lies one base from this, so it may be a read error. CDR3 in amino acids: CASSPRQEPSYNSPLHF. CDR3 sequence (DNA): TGTGCCAGCTCACCCAGACAGGAACCCTCCTATAATTCACCCCTCCACTTT. V gene TRBV18 combines with J gene TRBJ1-6; D might be TRBD1 (6 bases). The germline gives CDR1 KGHSH, CDR2 LQKENI. The CDR3 runs 17 residues. Deletions cut 3 bases from V and 0 bases from J, with 12 bases between.

The gene calls are TRBV4-3 and TRBJ2-4; tentatively, D is TRBD1 (5 bases). V was trimmed by 0 bases and J by 9 bases, leaving 15 bases between them. CDR1 is LGHNA and CDR2 is YSLEER in the germline V gene. The CDR3 spans 15 residues. The CDR3 DNA is TGCGCCAGCAGCCAAGACCCCAGGGCATCTAGCATTCAGTACTTC. Protein product: CASSQDPRASSIQYF.

Relative to its sample, this clonotype is medium-sized. The J gene is TRBJ1-4, the V gene TRBV2; a weak D match, TRBD1 (6 bases). The CDR3 is 15 amino acids. The V end was cut by 7 bases, the J end by 3 bases, with 15 bases between. Germline V gene data show CDR1 as SNHLY and CDR2 as FYNNEI. The CDR3 here is CASMDLRGSNEKLFF. The CDR3 DNA reads TGTGCCAGCATGGACCTCAGGGGCTCTAATGAAAAACTGTTTTTT. Full variable domain (missing parts from reference TRBV2 and TRBJ1-4): EPEVTQTPSHQVTQMGQEVILRCVPISNHLYFYWYRQILGQKVEFLVSFYNNEISEKSEIFDDQFSVERPDGSNFTLKIRSTKLEDSAMYFCASMDLRGSNEKLFFGSGTQLSVL.

The rearrangement joins TRBV25-1 to TRBJ1-1, with 8 bases lining up with TRBD1. V lost 5 bases to trimming and J lost 4 bases; unmatched junction nucleotides: 3. Germline V gene lookup returns CDR1 MGHDK and CDR2 SYGVNS. The CDR3 is made up of 13 amino acids. CDR3 DNA: TGTGCCAGCAGTCGGACAGGGCGCACTGAAGCTTTCTTT. It codes for CASSRTGRTEAFF.

This clonotype is medium-sized within its sample. The chain is built from TRBV6-2 or TRBV6-3 and TRBJ2-7, with 7 nucleotides matching TRBD2. The CDR3 is made up of 12 amino acids. J was trimmed by 2 bases and V by 11 bases; bases with no gene match: 6. Germline-derived CDR1 and CDR2 are MNHEY and SVGEGT. Here the CDR3 DNA reads TGTGCCGCCAGCGGGATGGCCTACGAGCAGTACTTC. It is translated as CAASGMAYEQYF.

This clonotype was detected a few times. The rearrangement links TRBV11-1 to TRBJ1-2, with a tentative D call TRBD1 (6 bases). Trimming removed 2 bases at V and 4 bases at J, with 14 bases between. Germline CDR1 reads SGHAT; CDR2 reads FQDESV (reference sequence). The CDR3 is 15 residues long. DNA of the CDR3: TGTGCCAGCAGCTTAACCGCAGGGGAGGTCTATGGCTACACCTTC. This encodes CASSLTAGEVYGYTF. Full variable domain (missing parts from reference TRBV11-1 and TRBJ1-2): EAEVAQSPRYKITEKSQAVAFWCDPISGHATLYWYRQILGQGPELLVQFQDESVVDDSQLPKDRFSAERLKGVDSTLKIQPAELGDSAMYLCASSLTAGEVYGYTFGSGTRLTVV.

The CDR3 here is CSAVDPGTEAFF. CDR3 nucleotides: TGCAGCGCCGTCGACCCCGGCACTGAAGCTTTCTTT. The chain carries TRBV29-1 and TRBJ1-1; unclear D gene. The CDR3 is 12 amino acids. CDR1 and CDR2 (germline): SQVTM, ANQGSEA. V dropped 7 bases and J dropped 4 bases, with 13 bases sitting between them.

Turning to this clonotype: A read error may account for a junction end that differs from germline. V is TRBV14 and J is TRBJ1-2; possible D gene TRBD1, 6 bases. CDR1 and CDR2 from the germline V gene are SGHDN and FVKESK. This CDR3 is built from 14 residues. DNA for the CDR3: TGTTCCAGCAGCCAAATGGGGGGCGGCTATGGCTACACCTTC. This codes for CSSSQMGGGYGYTF.

The chain couples TRBV5-8 to TRBJ2-2; no reliable D call. CDR3 size: 18 residues. The V gene's germline CDR1 is SGHTS and CDR2 YDEGEE. V lost 4 bases to trimming and J lost 0 bases, with 19 bases between them. The CDR3 is CASSPQVWPAANTGELFF. CDR3 nucleotide sequence: TGTGCCAGCAGCCCCCAGGTGTGGCCGGCAGCGAACACCGGGGAGCTGTTTTTT.

The V call is TRBV6-5, the J call TRBJ2-7; D remains ambiguous. V shed 2 bases and J shed 0 bases, with 8 bases lying between them. The CDR3 is made up of 14 amino acids. Germline V gives CDR1 MNHEY, CDR2 SVGAGI. The CDR3 nucleotides are TGTGCCAGCAGTTACCCAGAGGTCTCCTACGAGCAGTACTTC. Translated: CASSYPEVSYEQYF.

This clonotype has a single count. A single base separates this from a much larger clone, so it may be a read error. The DNA of the CDR3 is TGTGCCAGCAGCTTAGGGGGGGGGTCAACGGAGACCCAGTACTTC. It codes for CASSLGGGSTETQYF. The rearrangement joins TRBV7-2 to TRBJ2-5, with 7 positions matching TRBD2. Trimming cost V 1 base and J 5 bases; bases outside gene matches: 7. The germline V gene encodes CDR1 SGHTA and CDR2 FQGNSA. The CDR3 sequence is 15 residues long.

On this clonotype itself: A read error is possible here, since a much larger clone lies one base away. The chain employs TRBV28 and TRBJ2-2, with D unresolved. The CDR3 is made up of 18 amino acids. Germline-derived CDR1 and CDR2 are MDHEN and SYDVKM. CDR3 coding DNA: TGTCCCAGCAGTTCTATCCCCCCCACCTTAAGGTACACCGGGGAGCTGTTTTTT. Translation: CPSSSIPPTLRYTGELFF.